The source of this T cell receptor (beta chain) is a study of Ad26.COV2.S vaccination and SARS-CoV-2 variants. General study findings and limits: It was vaccine recipients, not placebo recipients, who had the higher spike-specific TCR breadth.

V lost 9 bases, J lost 1 base, and 12 bases lay in between. This CDR3 comprises 13 residues. Per germline, CDR1 MDHEN and CDR2 SYDVKM. Produced via immunoSEQ multiplex PCR; TCRdb's table is partial and in-frame only. The sample records hundreds of thousands of clones, 88% being singletons. This clone was seen a single time. Its antigen remains unknown. Treatment of the sample: roughly 19 received Ad26.COV2.S at low or high dose, single or two shots; about five received placebo; per-sample allocation not given. The samples were gathered on day 63 after the first injection of vaccine or placebo. The donor's status was that of an adult aged 18-55 years in Boston.

The genes are TRBV28 and TRBJ2-5, with a weak D call TRBD2 (5 bases). Here the sequenced sample was peripheral blood, taken in a trial of Ad26.COV2.S vaccine versus placebo. This TCR was recovered from a person between 18 and 60 years old who received the Ad26.COV2.S COVID-19 vaccine or a placebo. CDR3 sequence: CASSRAFQETQYF. The CDR3 region has the DNA TGTGCCAGTTCGCGGGCGTTCCAAGAGACCCAGTACTTC. The full variable domain, its missing parts supplied by reference TRBV28 and TRBJ2-5, is DVKVTQSSRYLVKRTGEKVFLECVQDMDHENMFWYRQDPGLGLRLIYFSYDVKMKEKGDIPEGYSVSREKKERFSLILESASTNQTSMYLCASSRAFQETQYFGPGTRLLVL.